The 22 T cell receptor beta chains reported below all come from one sample, sequenced in a study of molecular identifiers for immune sequencing clone quantification. Using its own MiXCR run on the PCR reads, TCRdb lists one record per CDR3 protein. The sample shows more than 300,000 distinct CDR3 sequences, over 20% of them seen only once. The sequenced sample consisted of naive CD8+ T cells from blood, with Jurkat cell RNA spiked in. This sample's subset: FACS-sorted CD8+CD4-CCR7+CD45RA+ naive T cells. These receptor sequences come from a human donor in good health. Some libraries in this study had Jurkat cell RNA spiked in.

This clonotype occurred many times. The chain has TRBV4-1 and TRBJ2-2, with D hard to call. There are 13 residues in the CDR3. Germline loops: CDR1 MGHRA, CDR2 YSYEKL. Deletions cut 1 base from V and 6 bases from J, with 6 bases between. DNA for the CDR3: TGCGCCAGCAGCCAAGTGGGCCCCGGGGAGCTGTTTTTT. It specifies CASSQVGPGELFF.

This clonotype appeared a few times. J is TRBJ1-5 and V is TRBV6-5; the D is unclear. The CDR3 covers 13 residues. CDR1 and CDR2 from the germline V gene are MNHEY and SVGAGI. V was clipped by 2 bases and J by 5 bases, with 7 bases between them. This chain's CDR3 is CASSYGNYQPQHF. CDR3 in DNA: TGTGCCAGCAGTTACGGCAATTATCAGCCCCAGCATTTT.

Comments on this clonotype: The final CDR3 position lacks the conserved phenylalanine or tryptophan, pointing to a likely read error. This rearrangement joins TRBV7-9 to TRBJ2-2; no reliable D call. Trimming cost V 5 bases and J 4 bases, with 5 bases left between them. Germline CDR1 is SEHNR and CDR2 is FQNEAQ (reference sequence). The length of the CDR3 is 12 residues. The CDR3 DNA sequence: TGTGCCAGCAGCCGGGTCACCGGGGAGCTGTTTTCT. Translating gives CASSRVTGELFS.

Ten or more counts support this clonotype. V is TRBV6-5 and J is TRBJ2-7; D call uncertain. CDR1 and CDR2 from the germline V gene are MNHEY and SVGAGI. The CDR3 runs to 13 residues. V was trimmed by 6 bases and J by 0 bases, leaving 9 bases between them. The CDR3 reads CASRDPSSYEQYF. For the CDR3, the DNA is TGTGCCAGCAGGGACCCAAGCTCCTACGAGCAGTACTTC.

This clonotype has at least ten counts. The chain's CDR3 is CASRGTGDRTEAFF. The CDR3 DNA reads as TGTGCCAGCCGCGGGACAGGGGATCGCACTGAAGCTTTCTTT. This rearrangement joins TRBV2 to TRBJ1-1; 10 bases fit TRBD1. V lost 8 bases to trimming and J lost 4 bases; unmatched junction nucleotides: 7. Looked up from germline, CDR1 is SNHLY and CDR2 is FYNNEI. The CDR3 length is 14 residues.

Many counts were recorded for this clonotype. The chain employs TRBV12-3 or TRBV12-4 and TRBJ1-5; the D is unclear. V lost 2 bases, J lost 1 base, and 9 bases lay in between. CDR3 length: 15 residues. The CDR3 sequence is CASSLMRESNQPQHF. The CDR3 DNA follows: TGTGCCAGCAGTTTAATGAGAGAAAGCAATCAGCCCCAGCATTTT.

This clonotype has a single count. A much larger clone sits a single nucleotide away, making a read error possible. The chain has TRBV5-3 and TRBJ1-2, with D possibly being TRBD1 (6 bases). TRBV5-3 is an ORF, with its function uncertain. Trimming removed 8 bases at V and 3 bases at J, with 17 bases between. CDR3 length: 14 amino acids. The CDR3 DNA reads TGTGCCAGCGGCGAGGGGGTCGGTTACTATGGCTACACCTTC. It codes for CASGEGVGYYGYTF.

This clonotype was seen ten or more times. The V and J genes are TRBV7-3 and TRBJ2-3; 7 bases agree with TRBD2. The CDR3 sequence is 17 residues long. CDR1 is SGHTA, CDR2 FQGTGA, per germline. After removal of 0 bases from V and 1 base from J, the junction contained 7 bases not matched to a gene. The CDR3 DNA is TGTGCCAGCAGCTTAACGCGTAGCGGGCCCGGCACAGATACGCAGTATTTT. Protein: CASSLTRSGPGTDTQYF. Supplemented by reference TRBV7-3 and TRBJ2-3, the full variable domain reads GAGVSQTPSNKVTEKGKYVELRCDPISGHTALYWYRQSLGQGPEFLIYFQGTGAADDSGLPNDRFFAVRPEGSVSTLKIQRTERGDSAVYLCASSLTRSGPGTDTQYFGPGTRLTVL.

Of note for this clonotype: Being one base from a much bigger clone, this may be a read error. The chain has TRBV6-2 or TRBV6-3 and TRBJ1-1; no definite D call. Looked up from germline, CDR1 is MNHEY and CDR2 is SVGEGT. CDR3 size: 15 residues. The CDR3 nucleotides read TGTGCCGGCAGTTACTCGACTCTTACGAATCATGAAGCTTTCTTT. Translated, it gives CAGSYSTLTNHEAFF.

Of note for this clonotype: One base away lies a much larger clone, so this may be a sequencing read error. The chain is built from TRBV20-1 and TRBJ1-1; the D is unclear. From germline, CDR1 is DFQATT and CDR2 SNEGSKA (reference sequence). The CDR3 contains 14 residues. CDR3 in amino acids: CSTRDVGEDTEAFF. As DNA, the CDR3 is TGCAGTACTAGAGATGTTGGGGAGGACACTGAAGCTTTCTTT.

The genes are TRBV30 and TRBJ2-4; 7 bases align to TRBD2. Germline V gene sequence: CDR1 GTSNPN, CDR2 SVGIG (reference sequence). There are 15 residues in the CDR3. After removal of 3 bases from V and 3 bases from J, the junction contained 8 bases not matched to a gene. The CDR3 protein is CAWRRLAANKNIQYF. The CDR3 DNA follows: TGTGCCTGGAGACGGCTAGCGGCGAACAAAAACATTCAGTACTTC.

This clonotype was detected many times. The chain links TRBV7-9 to TRBJ2-2; D call uncertain. The V end lost 1 base, the J end lost 1 base, and 10 bases lay between the germline ends. The CDR3 has 16 residues. CDR1 is SEHNR and CDR2 is FQNEAQ in the germline V gene (reference sequence). CDR3 in DNA: TGTGCCAGCAGCTTAGAGATTAGCAGGAACACCGGGGAGCTGTTTTTT. Translating it yields CASSLEISRNTGELFF.

This clonotype was counted many times. The rearrangement joins TRBV27 to TRBJ2-3, with a tentative D call TRBD2 (6 bases). The V end was cut by 9 bases, the J end by 0 bases, with 13 bases between. Germline values: CDR1 MNHEY, CDR2 SMNVEV (reference sequence). The CDR3 is made up of 14 amino acids. The CDR3 reads CASSPGTSTDTQYF. CDR3 coding DNA: TGTGCCAGTAGCCCCGGGACTAGCACAGATACGCAGTATTTT.

This clonotype was counted many times. The genes are TRBV19 and TRBJ2-7; TRBD1 matches at 11 bases. J was trimmed by 7 bases and V by 4 bases; bases with no gene match: 6. The CDR3 sequence is 14 residues long. Looked up from germline, CDR1 is LNHDA and CDR2 is SQIVND (reference sequence). This CDR3 reads CASSTGQGAQEQYF. The CDR3 DNA follows: TGTGCCAGTAGTACCGGACAGGGGGCGCAAGAGCAGTACTTC.

This clonotype was picked up many times. The chain recombines TRBV4-3 with TRBJ1-6, with D possibly matching TRBD1 (6 bases). The ends were cut back, 0 bases at V and 1 base at J, with 10 bases in the middle. Per the germline V gene, CDR1 is LGHNA and CDR2 is YSLEER. The CDR3 consists of 17 residues. This CDR3 is CASSQDRQGSYNSPLHF. The CDR3 DNA reads as TGCGCCAGCAGCCAAGATCGGCAGGGGTCCTATAATTCACCCCTCCACTTT.

This clonotype was counted only a few times. The chain couples TRBV3-1 to TRBJ1-5; 7 nucleotides align to TRBD1. The ends lost 4 bases at V and 14 bases at J; junction bases unmatched: 11. Germline V gives CDR1 LGHDT, CDR2 YNNKEL (reference sequence). The CDR3 length is 13 residues. DNA for the CDR3: TGTGCCAGCAGCCTCGGATCAACAGGGGAGAAGCATTTT. It codes for CASSLGSTGEKHF.

This clonotype appeared a single time. A much larger clone lies one base from this, so it may be a read error. The chain is built from TRBV7-9 and TRBJ1-4, with D possibly matching TRBD1 (5 bases). The CDR3 loop spans 15 amino acids. In germline, CDR1 is SEHNR, CDR2 FQNEAQ (reference sequence). The CDR3 DNA is TGTGTCAGCAGCTTACTGCAGGGTTACAATGAAAAACTGTTTTTT. It specifies CVSSLLQGYNEKLFF. The complete variable domain, with remaining parts taken from reference TRBV7-9 and TRBJ1-4, reads DTGVSQNPRHKITKRGQNVTFRCDPISEHNRLYWYRQTLGQGPEFLTYFQNEAQLEKSRLLSDRFSAERPKGSFSTLEIQRTEQGDSAMYLCVSSLLQGYNEKLFFGSGTQLSVL.

A note on this clonotype: This may stem from a read error, because a much larger clone lies one nucleotide away. The chain employs TRBV19 and TRBJ1-5; unclear D gene. The germline gives CDR1 LNHDA, CDR2 SQIVND (reference sequence). Trimming stripped 4 bases from V and 5 bases from J, with 18 bases between. This CDR3 is built from 16 residues. The CDR3 bases are TGTGCCAGTAGTAAACAACGGGAGAGGAGAGATCAGCCCCAGCATTTT. This sequence encodes CASSKQRERRDQPQHF. The whole variable domain, remainder taken from reference TRBV19 and TRBJ1-5, is DGGITQSPKYLFRKEGQNVTLSCEQNLNHDAMYWYRQDPGQGLRLIYYSQIVNDFQKGDIAEGYSVSREKKESFPLTVTSAQKNPTAFYLCASSKQRERRDQPQHFGDGTRLSIL.

The chain recombines TRBV20-1 with TRBJ2-2, with D possibly TRBD2 on 6 matching bases. There are 13 residues in the CDR3. The V gene's germline CDR1 is DFQATT and CDR2 SNEGSKA (reference sequence). Trimming cost V 6 bases and J 4 bases, with 12 bases left between them. The CDR3 protein is CSAKGLCTGELFF. CDR3 DNA sequence: TGCAGTGCCAAGGGACTTTGCACCGGGGAGCTGTTTTTT.

This clonotype occurred many times. The J gene is TRBJ1-5, the V gene TRBV28; 7 bases are a match to TRBD1. CDR1 MDHEN and CDR2 SYDVKM come from the germline V gene. This CDR3 has 15 amino acids. The ends lost 4 bases at V and 2 bases at J; junction bases unmatched: 5. The CDR3 here is CASSSDDRGNQPQHF. The CDR3 DNA reads TGTGCCAGCAGTTCTGATGACAGGGGCAATCAGCCCCAGCATTTT.

This clonotype was counted many times. The rearrangement uses TRBV19 and TRBJ1-5; TRBD1 matches 8 bases. Germline lookup yields CDR1 LNHDA and CDR2 SQIVND (reference sequence). V trimming: 2 bases; J trimming: 2 bases; junction bases outside the gene matches: 2. The CDR3 extends over 15 amino acids. Here the CDR3 reads CASSIQGARNQPQHF. For the CDR3, the DNA is TGTGCCAGTAGTATACAGGGGGCTCGCAATCAGCCCCAGCATTTT.

Worth noting for this clonotype: A read error may explain this, as a much larger clone is one base away. The V and J genes are TRBV6-5 and TRBJ2-1; D is tentatively TRBD1 or TRBD2 (6 bases each). The V and J ends lost 0 bases and 9 bases respectively, with 12 bases between them. The germline gives CDR1 MNHEY, CDR2 SVGAGI. The CDR3 spans 14 residues. This CDR3 reads CASSYSPGAGEQFF. DNA of the CDR3: TGTGCCAGCAGTTACTCTCCGGGGGCCGGTGAGCAGTTCTTC.